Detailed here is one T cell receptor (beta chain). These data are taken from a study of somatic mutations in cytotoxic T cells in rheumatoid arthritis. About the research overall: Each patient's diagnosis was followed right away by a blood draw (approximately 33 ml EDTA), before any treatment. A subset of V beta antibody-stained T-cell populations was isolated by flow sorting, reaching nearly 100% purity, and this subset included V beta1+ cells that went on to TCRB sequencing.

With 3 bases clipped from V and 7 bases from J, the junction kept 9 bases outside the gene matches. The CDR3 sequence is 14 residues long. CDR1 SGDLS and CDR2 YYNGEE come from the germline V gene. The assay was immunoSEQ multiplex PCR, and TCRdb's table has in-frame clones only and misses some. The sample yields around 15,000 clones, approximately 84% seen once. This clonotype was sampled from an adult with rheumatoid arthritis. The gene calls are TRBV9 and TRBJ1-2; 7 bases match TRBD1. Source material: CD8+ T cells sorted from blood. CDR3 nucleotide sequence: TGTGCCAGCAGCGCCGCCGACAGGGTTTTTGGCTACACCTTC. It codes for CASSAADRVFGYTF.